This T cell receptor (beta chain) was retrieved from a study of T-cell reconstitution after alpha-beta-depleted transplantation in children. Study results and caveats: Several hundred rapidly expanded clones from non-depleted graft cells reportedly supplied alpha-beta T cells about two months post-transplant.

Library preparation (for TCRbeta) was performed with unique molecular identifiers. TCRdb re-called the PCR reads through MiXCR, storing one row per CDR3 protein. The sample holds 90,000 to 120,000 distinct CDR3 sequences, about 6.5% seen once. This clonotype was recorded at least ten times. Its antigen is as yet unknown. Source: PBMCs, mostly from graft donor cells, taken 360 days after TCRalphabeta/CD19-depleted stem cell transplant. The source is a male patient between 2 and 10 years old who had a stem cell transplant for acute lymphoblastic leukemia, so the T cells may come from the graft donor.

The CDR3 loop is CASSLRTGKDQPQHF. Written as DNA, the CDR3 is TGTGCCAGCAGCCTCCGGACAGGGAAGGATCAGCCCCAGCATTTT. The chain links TRBV12-3 or TRBV12-4 to TRBJ1-5; 8 bases agree with TRBD1. The junction had 9 bases not matched to a gene; V was cut back by 6 bases and J by 5 bases. The CDR3 has 15 residues.